Listed here are 30 T cell receptor beta chains from one sample, sequenced in a study of vaccination and CD4 T cells after COVID-19. Antigen specificity for these receptors is unknown. Treatment given: roughly 11-day PBMC culture with coronavirus spike peptide pools or control peptides (ViraFEST assay). Cultured CD4+ T-cell DNA underwent Oncomine TCR Beta short-read sequencing. Using its own MiXCR run on the PCR reads, TCRdb lists one record per CDR3 protein. This table holds about 12,000 distinct CDR3 sequences, 56% found once. Sample: CD4+ T cells from blood, cultured in vitro. The receptors shown here come from a human donor who had recovered from COVID-19.

The CDR3, as DNA: TGTGCCAGTAGTAGTGACCGGGACTCGTACAATGAGCAGTTCTTC. Amino acid sequence: CASSSDRDSYNEQFF. The J gene is TRBJ2-1, the V gene TRBV19, with a weak D call TRBD2 (6 bases). Germline CDR1 is LNHDA and CDR2 is SQIVND (reference sequence). This CDR3 is 15 amino acids long. Trimming shortened V by 4 bases and J by 4 bases, and 14 bases separated the two germline ends.

The table lists this clonotype with a few counts. The chain recombines TRBV10-3 with TRBJ2-3; D is ambiguous. Trimming left V 8 bases short and J 2 bases short, with 8 bases between. The CDR3 covers 12 residues. The germline gives CDR1 ENHRY, CDR2 SYGVKD. The CDR3 DNA is TGTGCCATCGCGGAGTCCACAGATACGCAGTATTTT. It specifies CAIAESTDTQYF.

J is TRBJ2-1 and V is TRBV6-5; 9 positions match TRBD2. The germline V gene has CDR1 MNHEY and CDR2 SVGAGI. The CDR3 covers 15 residues. V lost 3 bases, J lost 6 bases, and 6 bases stayed unmatched. The CDR3 reads CASSYLAGRANEQFF. As DNA, the CDR3 is TGTGCCAGCAGTTATCTAGCGGGGAGGGCCAATGAGCAGTTCTTC.

The J gene is TRBJ1-2, the V gene TRBV20-1, with TRBD1 as a possible D gene (5 bases). Germline V gene sequence: CDR1 DFQATT, CDR2 SNEGSKA (reference sequence). This CDR3 has 13 amino acids. The V and J ends lost 6 bases and 2 bases respectively, with 13 bases between them. The CDR3 DNA follows: TGCAGTGCACGGGACGGAATCAACTATGGCTACACCTTC. Residues: CSARDGINYGYTF.

The V gene is TRBV12-3 or TRBV12-4, the J gene TRBJ2-5; D may be TRBD1 or TRBD2 (5 bases each). The CDR3 length is 15 residues. The V and J ends lost 1 base and 2 bases respectively, with 11 bases between them. CDR3 in amino acids: CASSLGGSGQETQYF. The CDR3 DNA reads TGTGCCAGCAGTTTAGGGGGGAGTGGTCAAGAGACCCAGTACTTC.

J is TRBJ2-5 and V is TRBV7-3; 10 bases line up with TRBD2. This CDR3 has 16 residues. Unmatched junction bases numbered 7, after V lost 2 bases and J lost 4 bases. Per the germline V gene, CDR1 is SGHTA and CDR2 is FQGTGA. CDR3 amino acids: CASSLGTSGERETQYF. CDR3 DNA sequence: TGTGCCAGCAGCTTAGGAACTAGCGGGGAGCGAGAGACCCAGTACTTC.

This clonotype occurred once. The chain links TRBV6-1 to TRBJ1-1; TRBD1 agrees at 9 bases. J gave up 5 bases and V 5 bases, and 12 bases lay outside the gene matches. The CDR3 contains 16 residues. Germline-derived CDR1 and CDR2 are MNHNS and SASEGT. The CDR3 bases are TGTGCCAGCAGTCCGATTATTGGGACAGGGAAAACTGAAGCTTTCTTT. Amino acids: CASSPIIGTGKTEAFF.

The chain has TRBV9 and TRBJ2-1, with TRBD1 matching 7 bases. V trimming: 4 bases; J trimming: 8 bases; junction bases outside the gene matches: 3. CDR1 SGDLS and CDR2 YYNGEE come from the germline V gene. The CDR3 is 12 residues long. The CDR3 DNA sequence: TGTGCCAGCAGCCCACAGGGGTATGAGCAGTTCTTC. Encoded protein: CASSPQGYEQFF.

This chain uses TRBV20-1 with TRBJ2-3, with 8 bases identical to TRBD2. The CDR3 runs 17 residues. J gave up 2 bases and V 2 bases, and 12 bases lay outside the gene matches. CDR1 is DFQATT and CDR2 is SNEGSKA in the germline V gene (reference sequence). CDR3 nucleotide sequence: TGCAGTGCTAGAAGGCGGGAACGGGAGGGTGTCACAGATACGCAGTATTTT. Encoded protein: CSARRREREGVTDTQYF.

This clonotype was detected a few times. The chain is built from TRBV20-1 and TRBJ2-3; maybe TRBD2 (6 bases). The CDR3 has 14 amino acids. CDR1 and CDR2 (germline): DFQATT, SNEGSKA (reference sequence). Deletions cut 8 bases from V and 0 bases from J, with 15 bases between. The CDR3 nucleotides are TGCAGTCTACGGCGAGCGGGCAGCACAGATACGCAGTATTTT. Translating gives CSLRRAGSTDTQYF.

This clonotype has a handful of counts. The CDR3 loop is CSARGGLQTYEQYF. DNA for the CDR3: TGCAGTGCTAGAGGGGGCCTCCAGACCTACGAGCAGTACTTC. The chain employs TRBV20-1 and TRBJ2-7, with D tentatively TRBD1 (5 bases). The CDR3 spans 14 residues. CDR1 is DFQATT and CDR2 is SNEGSKA in the germline V gene (reference sequence). V lost 1 base and J 2 bases, leaving 12 bases between the germline ends.

This rearrangement joins TRBV27 to TRBJ1-1, with a tentative D call TRBD1 (6 bases). In germline, CDR1 is MNHEY, CDR2 SMNVEV (reference sequence). V lost 4 bases, J lost 6 bases, and 15 bases lay in between. This CDR3 has 14 residues. The CDR3 sequence: CASSSAYRVAEAFF. As DNA, the CDR3 is TGTGCCAGCAGTTCCGCCTACAGGGTGGCTGAAGCTTTCTTT.

This clonotype was recorded a few times. The CDR3 DNA reads TGTGCCAGCAGTGCTACAGGGGGCACCAATCAGCCCCAGCATTTT. It yields the protein CASSATGGTNQPQHF. The V gene is TRBV6-1, the J gene TRBJ1-5, with 9 positions matching TRBD1. Germline CDR1 is MNHNS and CDR2 is SASEGT. This CDR3 region has 15 residues. V shed 4 bases and J 3 bases; nucleotides not matched to a gene: 4.

J is TRBJ2-7 and V is TRBV4-2, with 10 bases matching TRBD2. The CDR3 runs 15 residues. In germline, CDR1 is LGHNA, CDR2 YNFKEQ. V trimming: 1 base; J trimming: 0 bases; junction bases outside the gene matches: 0. The CDR3 spells CASSQGLAGSYEQYF. CDR3 sequence (DNA): TGTGCCAGCAGCCAAGGACTAGCGGGCTCCTACGAGCAGTACTTC.

The gene calls are TRBV4-2 and TRBJ1-1; maybe TRBD1 (6 bases). There are 13 residues in the CDR3. Per germline, CDR1 LGHNA and CDR2 YNFKEQ. V was trimmed by 0 bases and J by 8 bases, leaving 10 bases between them. DNA of the CDR3: TGTGCCAGCAGCCAAGATCGGGGGCTCGAAGCTTTCTTT. The encoded protein is CASSQDRGLEAFF.

This clonotype was picked up a small number of times. The gene calls are TRBV24-1 and TRBJ2-5, with D unclear. The CDR3 length is 15 residues. Trimming took 4 bases from V and 5 from J, leaving 16 bases between them. Germline V gene data show CDR1 as KGHDR and CDR2 as SFDVKD. The CDR3 sequence: CATSDGRNSVETQYF. The DNA of the CDR3 is TGTGCCACCAGTGACGGCAGGAATAGTGTGGAGACCCAGTACTTC.

The CDR3 reads CATRPSSGRPDTQYF. As DNA, the CDR3 is TGTGCCACCCGGCCTTCTAGCGGGAGACCAGATACGCAGTATTTT. The chain is built from TRBV19 and TRBJ2-3, with TRBD2 matching over 10 bases. Germline V lookup: CDR1 LNHDA, CDR2 SQIVND (reference sequence). The CDR3 length is 15 residues. Unmatched junction bases numbered 11, after V lost 10 bases and J lost 4 bases.

The chain joins TRBV20-1 to TRBJ2-1; 10 nucleotides align to TRBD2. The CDR3 has 15 amino acids. Germline V gene lookup returns CDR1 DFQATT and CDR2 SNEGSKA (reference sequence). Germline trimming cut 7 bases from V and 4 bases from J; bases unmatched to any gene: 10. The CDR3 coding sequence is TGCAGTGTTGAGACCGGGACTAGCGTATACAATGAGCAGTTCTTC. The encoded protein is CSVETGTSVYNEQFF.

This clonotype was counted a few times. The chain employs TRBV7-9 and TRBJ2-1, with D perhaps TRBD2 (5 bases). The CDR3 runs to 14 residues. CDR1 is SEHNR and CDR2 is FQNEAQ in the germline V gene (reference sequence). Trimming shortened V by 1 base and J by 9 bases, and 13 bases separated the two germline ends. The CDR3 is CASSLGSLASEQFF. The DNA for the CDR3 is TGTGCCAGCAGCTTAGGTTCCCTAGCTAGTGAGCAGTTCTTC.

The sample holds a few counts of this clonotype. The chain combines TRBV20-1 with TRBJ1-1; 8 positions match TRBD1. The CDR3 totals 13 residues. V gave up 4 bases and J gave up 5 bases; unmatched junction bases: 6. Germline V CDR1 and CDR2: DFQATT, SNEGSKA (reference sequence). The CDR3 nucleotides read TGCAGTGCTATTTCCGGGACAGGAACTGAAGCTTTCTTT. Amino acids: CSAISGTGTEAFF.

V is TRBV5-1 and J is TRBJ2-3, with TRBD2 matching 8 bases. This CDR3 is 14 amino acids long. CDR1 is SGHRS and CDR2 is YFSETQ in the germline V gene. V was clipped by 2 bases and J by 4 bases; unmatched bases: 3. CDR3 DNA sequence: TGCGCCAGCAGCTTCCGGGAGGGCCCAGATACGCAGTATTTT. Encoded protein: CASSFREGPDTQYF.

The chain employs TRBV7-6 and TRBJ1-3, with D perhaps TRBD1 (5 bases). The V gene lost 4 bases and the J gene lost 0 bases, with 10 bases spanning the gap. The CDR3 runs 15 residues. Germline CDR1 and CDR2: SGHVS and FNYEAQ. CDR3 coding DNA: TGTGCCAGCAGCTCGGGACGTCTCTCTGGAAACACCATATATTTT. Its translation is CASSSGRLSGNTIYF.

The chain joins TRBV6-1 to TRBJ2-7; D is unresolved. CDR1 MNHNS and CDR2 SASEGT come from the germline V gene. The CDR3 loop spans 14 amino acids. V was clipped by 7 bases and J by 2 bases, with 15 bases between them. CDR3 nucleotide sequence: TGTGCCAGCAAAGGGTTTGGCCCTACCTACGAGCAGTACTTC. Residues: CASKGFGPTYEQYF.

This chain links TRBV11-2 with TRBJ2-5; 12 bases line up with TRBD2. The germline V gene encodes CDR1 SGHAT and CDR2 FQNNGV. V shed 1 base and J 5 bases; nucleotides not matched to a gene: 8. There are 17 residues in the CDR3. Here the CDR3 reads CASSLVLLAGGPETQYF. The CDR3, as DNA: TGTGCCAGCAGCTTAGTCCTCCTAGCGGGAGGGCCGGAGACCCAGTACTTC.

The chain employs TRBV30 and TRBJ1-4; 8 nucleotides match TRBD1. The CDR3 length is 13 residues. J gave up 7 bases and V 5 bases, and 6 bases lay outside the gene matches. Germline-derived CDR1 and CDR2 are GTSNPN and SVGIG (reference sequence). In DNA, the CDR3 is TGTGCCTGGCGACAGGGGCGTTCTGAAAAACTGTTTTTT. This encodes CAWRQGRSEKLFF.

This chain links TRBV7-9 with TRBJ1-1; no reliable D call. The CDR3 has 11 residues. V was trimmed by 0 bases and J by 8 bases, leaving 4 bases between them. The germline CDR1 and CDR2 sequences are SEHNR and FQNEAQ (reference sequence). The CDR3 region has the DNA TGTGCCAGCAGCTTAGCGTGGGAAGCTTTCTTT. Its protein is CASSLAWEAFF.

This chain connects TRBV6-1 to TRBJ2-5; no definite D call. The CDR3 extends over 11 amino acids. Per the germline V gene, CDR1 is MNHNS and CDR2 is SASEGT. Between the trimmed V and J ends, which lost 6 bases and 4 bases, there was a span of 6 bases. In nucleotides, the CDR3 is TGTGCCAGCAGCCCGGGAGAGACCCAGTACTTC. It codes for CASSPGETQYF.

The chain carries TRBV20-1 and TRBJ2-5, with D uncertain. CDR3 size: 12 residues. Trimming removed 5 bases from V and 0 bases from J, with 7 bases in between. The germline gives CDR1 DFQATT, CDR2 SNEGSKA (reference sequence). The CDR3 sequence: CSAGPHQETQYF. The CDR3 DNA is TGCAGTGCTGGACCACACCAAGAGACCCAGTACTTC.

The gene calls are TRBV5-4 and TRBJ2-7; 14 bases align to TRBD2. J gave up 4 bases and V 5 bases, and 11 bases lay outside the gene matches. From germline, CDR1 is SGHNT and CDR2 YYREEE (reference sequence). There are 17 residues in the CDR3. CDR3 in amino acids: CASSPGTSGSLEYEQYF. DNA of the CDR3: TGTGCCAGCAGTCCCGGGACTAGCGGGAGTCTCGAGTACGAGCAGTACTTC.

This clonotype was seen more than once but under ten times. J is TRBJ2-3 and V is TRBV7-3, with 8 bases aligning to TRBD1. Germline trimming cut 5 bases from V and 1 base from J; bases unmatched to any gene: 11. The CDR3 contains 17 residues. CDR1 SGHTA and CDR2 FQGTGA come from the germline V gene. As DNA, the CDR3 is TGTGCCAGCAGCCGCGCGCCTCTGACAGGGGGCACAGATACGCAGTATTTT. Translation: CASSRAPLTGGTDTQYF.